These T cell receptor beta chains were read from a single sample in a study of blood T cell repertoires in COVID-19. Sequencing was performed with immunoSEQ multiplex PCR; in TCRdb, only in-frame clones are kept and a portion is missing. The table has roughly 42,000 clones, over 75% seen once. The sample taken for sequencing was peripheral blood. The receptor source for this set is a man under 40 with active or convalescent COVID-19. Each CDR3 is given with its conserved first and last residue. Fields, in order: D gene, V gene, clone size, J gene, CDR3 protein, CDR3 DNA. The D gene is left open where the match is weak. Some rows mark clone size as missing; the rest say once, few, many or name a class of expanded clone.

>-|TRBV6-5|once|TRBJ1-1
CASRPRAGTEAFF
TGTGCCAGCAGGCCCAGGGCCGGCACTGAAGCTTTCTTT
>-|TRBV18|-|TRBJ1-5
CASSPYISRQPQHF
TGTGCCAGCTCACCATATATATCACGGCAGCCCCAGCATTTT
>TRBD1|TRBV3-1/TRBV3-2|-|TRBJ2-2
CASSQLQGAYVDTGELFF
TGTGCCAGCAGCCAATTACAGGGGGCGTATGTCGACACCGGGGAGCTGTTTTTT
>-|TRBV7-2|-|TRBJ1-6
CASSSYGGTPLHF
TGTGCCAGCAGCTCCTACGGGGGAACACCCCTCCACTTT
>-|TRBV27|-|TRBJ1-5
CASSLSGGNSNQPQHF
TGTGCCAGCAGTTTAAGCGGGGGTAATAGCAATCAGCCCCAGCATTTT
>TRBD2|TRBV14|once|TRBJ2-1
CASSPDSGRRNEQFF
TGTGCCAGCAGCCCCGATAGCGGGAGGAGGAATGAGCAGTTCTTC
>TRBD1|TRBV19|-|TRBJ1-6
CASSTLRTGLNNSPLHF
TGTGCCAGTAGTACCCTACGGACAGGTCTAAATAATTCACCCCTCCACTTT
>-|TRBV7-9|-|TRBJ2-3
CASSLGGFRPDTQYF
TGTGCCAGCAGCTTAGGTGGCTTCAGGCCCGATACGCAGTATTTT
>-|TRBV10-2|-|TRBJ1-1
CARMGQLDDTEAFF
TGCGCCAGAATGGGGCAACTTGATGACACTGAAGCTTTCTTT
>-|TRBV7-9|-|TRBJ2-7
CASSHRGRGAQDYEQYF
TGTGCCAGCAGCCATAGGGGCCGGGGGGCTCAGGACTACGAGCAGTACTTC
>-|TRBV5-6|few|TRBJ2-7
CASSYDQSGSYEQYF
TGTGCCAGCAGTTATGACCAAAGCGGATCCTACGAGCAGTACTTC
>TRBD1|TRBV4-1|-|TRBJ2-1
CASSKISQGVSYNEQFF
TGCGCCAGCAGCAAGATATCACAGGGGGTATCCTACAATGAGCAGTTCTTC
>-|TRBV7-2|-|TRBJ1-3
CASSLVAGPGNTIYF
TGTGCCAGCAGCTTAGTGGCGGGACCGGGAAACACCATATATTTT
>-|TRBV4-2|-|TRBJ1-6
CASSQPGDNSPLHF
TGTGCCAGCAGCCAACCCGGGGATAATTCACCCCTCCACTTT
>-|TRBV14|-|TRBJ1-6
CASSHSPRAPLHF
TGTGCCAGCAGCCATTCGCCCCGGGCACCCCTCCACTTT
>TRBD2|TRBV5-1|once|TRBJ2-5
CASTRLAGNQETQYF
TGCGCCAGCACTAGACTAGCGGGGAACCAAGAGACCCAGTACTTC
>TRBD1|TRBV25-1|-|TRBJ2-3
CASSVLGTGTTDTQYF
TGTGCCAGCAGCGTTTTGGGGACAGGAACCACAGATACGCAGTATTTT
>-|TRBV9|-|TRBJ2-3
CASSVWGGSDTQYF
TGTGCCAGCAGCGTGTGGGGGGGCTCAGATACGCAGTATTTT
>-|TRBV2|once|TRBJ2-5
CASSELDNQETQYF
TGTGCCAGCAGTGAGTTGGACAACCAAGAGACCCAGTACTTC
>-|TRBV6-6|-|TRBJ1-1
CASSYPGGMGNTEAFF
TGTGCCAGCAGTTACCCGGGGGGCATGGGGAACACTGAAGCTTTCTTT
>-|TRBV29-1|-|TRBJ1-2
CSVEDLAQGEDGYTF
TGCAGCGTTGAAGATTTGGCTCAGGGTGAAGATGGCTACACCTTC
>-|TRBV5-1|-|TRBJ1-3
CASSPGDFSGNTIYF
TGCGCCAGCAGCCCCGGGGATTTCTCTGGAAACACCATATATTTT
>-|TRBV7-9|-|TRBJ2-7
CASSLPGYEQYF
TGTGCCAGCAGCTTGCCAGGCTACGAGCAGTACTTC
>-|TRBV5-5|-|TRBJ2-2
CASSSGQGGTGELFF
TGTGCCAGCAGCTCCGGGCAGGGGGGAACCGGGGAGCTGTTTTTT
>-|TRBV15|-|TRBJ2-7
CATSRVGVSTYEQYF
TGTGCCACCAGCCGAGTTGGAGTAAGCACCTACGAGCAGTACTTC
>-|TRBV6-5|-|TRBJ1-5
CASSYTDNQPQHF
TGTGCCAGCAGTTACACAGATAATCAGCCCCAGCATTTT
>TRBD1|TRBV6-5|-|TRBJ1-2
CASYNRGSLYGYTF
TGTGCCAGTTATAACAGGGGGAGTCTCTATGGCTACACCTTC
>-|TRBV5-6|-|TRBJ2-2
CASSKMDREGAGELFF
TGTGCCAGCAGCAAAATGGACAGGGAGGGCGCCGGGGAGCTGTTTTTT
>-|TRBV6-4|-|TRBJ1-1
CASSDGAANAEAFF
TGTGCCAGCAGTGACGGCGCGGCTAACGCTGAAGCTTTCTTT
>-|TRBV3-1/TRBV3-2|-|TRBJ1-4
CASSQGADYEKLFF
TGTGCCAGCAGCCAAGGGGCAGATTATGAAAAACTGTTTTTT
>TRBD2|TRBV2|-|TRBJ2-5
CASSDERGFQETQYF
TGTGCCAGCAGTGATGAGCGGGGGTTCCAAGAGACCCAGTACTTC
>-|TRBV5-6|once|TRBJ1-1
CASTHGQNTEAFF
TGTGCCAGCACCCATGGGCAGAACACTGAAGCTTTCTTT
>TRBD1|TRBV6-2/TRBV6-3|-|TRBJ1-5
CASSYDRGLYGQPQHF
TGTGCCAGCAGTTACGACAGGGGGCTTTATGGTCAGCCCCAGCATTTT
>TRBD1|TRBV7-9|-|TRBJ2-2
CASSLRDRVDTGELFF
TGTGCCAGCAGCTTAAGGGACAGGGTCGACACCGGGGAGCTGTTTTTT
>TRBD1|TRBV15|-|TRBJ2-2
CATTDRVNTGELFF
TGTGCCACCACCGACAGGGTGAACACCGGGGAGCTGTTTTTT
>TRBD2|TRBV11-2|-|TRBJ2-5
CASSFGPSGVQETQYF
TGTGCCAGCAGCTTCGGCCCTAGCGGGGTTCAAGAGACCCAGTACTTC
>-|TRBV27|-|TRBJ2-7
CASSLSGGEQYF
TGTGCCAGCAGTTTATCCGGGGGAGAGCAGTACTTC
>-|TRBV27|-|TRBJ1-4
CASSLKGRAEKLFF
TGTGCCAGCAGTTTAAAGGGGCGCGCCGAAAAACTGTTTTTT
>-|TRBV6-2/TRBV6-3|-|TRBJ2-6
CASSYSPGQSGGANVLTF
TGTGCCAGCAGTTACTCTCCCGGACAGTCTGGTGGGGCCAACGTCCTGACTTTC
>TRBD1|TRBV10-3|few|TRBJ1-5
CAISDGQGFQPQHF
TGTGCCATCAGTGATGGACAGGGATTTCAGCCCCAGCATTTT
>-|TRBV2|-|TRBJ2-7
CASSESTHYEQYF
TGTGCCAGCAGTGAATCTACCCACTACGAGCAGTACTTC
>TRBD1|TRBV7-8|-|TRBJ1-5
CASSLAFHLRDRADSNQPQHF
TGTGCCAGCAGCTTAGCGTTCCATTTAAGGGACAGGGCAGATAGCAATCAGCCCCAGCATTTT
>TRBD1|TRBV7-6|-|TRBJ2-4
CASSLGQGNIQYF
TGTGCCAGCAGCCTAGGACAGGGTAACATTCAGTACTTC
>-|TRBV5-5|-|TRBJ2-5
CASSWGVQETQYF
TGTGCCAGCAGCTGGGGGGTGCAAGAGACCCAGTACTTC
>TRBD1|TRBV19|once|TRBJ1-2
CASSMFGTGNYGYTF
TGTGCCAGTAGTATGTTCGGGACAGGGAACTATGGCTACACCTTC
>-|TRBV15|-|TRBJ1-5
CATSRDPAGTYSNQPQHF
TGTGCCACCAGCAGAGATCCGGCAGGGACATATAGCAATCAGCCCCAGCATTTT
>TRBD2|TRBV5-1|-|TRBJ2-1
CASSSLAGDQNEQFF
TGCGCCAGCAGCTCACTAGCGGGGGACCAGAATGAGCAGTTCTTC
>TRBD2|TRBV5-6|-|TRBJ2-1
CASSDGLAENYNEQFF
TGTGCCAGCAGCGACGGACTAGCTGAAAACTACAATGAGCAGTTCTTC
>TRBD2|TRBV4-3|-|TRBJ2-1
CASSQERALAGYSYNEQFF
TGCGCCAGCAGCCAAGAAAGGGCGCTAGCGGGATACTCCTACAATGAGCAGTTCTTC
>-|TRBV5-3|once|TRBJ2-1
CARIKCPPHPRDEQFF
TGTGCCAGAATCAAGTGTCCCCCGCACCCACGGGATGAGCAGTTCTTC
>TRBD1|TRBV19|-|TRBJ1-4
CASSFRTGLSEKLFF
TGTGCCAGTAGTTTCCGGACAGGGCTGAGTGAAAAACTGTTTTTT
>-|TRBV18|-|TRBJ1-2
CASSPPKAGGSYGYTF
TGTGCCAGCTCACCACCGAAGGCCGGAGGTAGCTATGGCTACACCTTC
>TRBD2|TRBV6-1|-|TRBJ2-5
CASSEVSGGTPWETQYF
TGTGCCAGCAGTGAAGTAAGCGGGGGGACCCCGTGGGAGACCCAGTACTTC
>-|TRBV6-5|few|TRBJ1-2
CASSYLPAAASYGYTF
TGTGCCAGCAGTTACTTACCGGCGGCGGCTAGCTATGGCTACACCTTC
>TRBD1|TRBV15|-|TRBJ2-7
CATSKFDRGYEQYF
TGTGCCACCAGCAAATTCGACAGGGGCTACGAGCAGTACTTC